This passage covers 19 T cell receptor beta chains from one sample sequenced in a study of human T cells and chemical hapten exposure. Documented time point: patch test 2, 6 weeks after DPC sensitization. Treatment here: therapeutic diphenylcyclopropenone sensitization with weekly scalp DPC. MiXCR, run by TCRdb on the RACE reads, gives a single entry per CDR3 protein. Of about 350,000 distinct CDR3 sequences in the sample, 6% to 7% are singletons; the top ten hold around 6.1%. The sample here was whole blood, taken in connection with sensitization to the hapten diphenylcyclopropenone (DPC). The receptor source for this set is a woman aged 18-29 years with alopecia areata. Some clones in this sample may be carry-over from other donors' samples.

The chain is built from TRBV14 and TRBJ2-2; D remains ambiguous. CDR1 and CDR2 from the germline V gene are SGHDN and FVKESK. This CDR3 has 13 amino acids. The germline V and J ends were trimmed by 5 bases and 8 bases, with 12 bases remaining between them. CDR3 residues: CASSSSTQGELFF. Here the CDR3 DNA reads TGTGCCAGCAGCTCCTCTACGCAGGGGGAGCTGTTTTTT. Filled out from reference TRBV14 and TRBJ2-2, the complete variable domain reads EAGVTQFPSHSVIEKGQTVTLRCDPISGHDNLYWYRRVMGKEIKFLLHFVKESKQDESGMPNNRFLAERTGGTYSTLKVQPAELEDSGVYFCASSSSTQGELFFGEGSRLTVL.

The rearrangement joins TRBV14 to TRBJ1-4, with TRBD1 matching over 8 bases. Germline V gene data show CDR1 as SGHDN and CDR2 as FVKESK. Trimming took 5 bases from V and 7 from J; bases not matched to a gene: 15. The CDR3 length is 17 residues. CDR3 DNA: TGTGCCAGCAGCTACTCCGTGGGTCCAGGGGGCTTTGAAAAACTGTTTTTT. It encodes CASSYSVGPGGFEKLFF.

This clonotype appeared many times. This chain connects TRBV7-2 to TRBJ2-3; weak D call: TRBD2 (6 bases). V was pared by 5 bases and J by 6 bases, with 6 bases between. From germline, CDR1 is SGHTA and CDR2 FQGNSA. This CDR3 comprises 11 residues. The CDR3 nucleotides read TGTGCCAGCAGCGCGGGGGATACGCAGTATTTT. It specifies CASSAGDTQYF.

The sample holds a few counts of this clonotype. The chain combines TRBV4-3 with TRBJ2-2; TRBD1 matches 7 bases. Unmatched junction bases numbered 11, after V lost 1 base and J lost 6 bases. This CDR3 spans 17 amino acids. From germline, CDR1 is LGHNA and CDR2 YSLEER. Here the CDR3 DNA reads TGCGCCAGCAGCCAAGTCCCCGGGACAGCCAAGTCCGGGGAGCTGTTTTTT. This translates into CASSQVPGTAKSGELFF.

This clonotype has a count of ten or more. The chain has TRBV5-1 and TRBJ1-1; D is ambiguous. The V gene's germline CDR1 is SGHRS and CDR2 YFSETQ. The V end was cut by 2 bases, the J end by 7 bases, with 6 bases between. There are 11 residues in the CDR3. The CDR3 is CASSFGSEAFF. The CDR3 DNA is TGCGCCAGCAGCTTCGGGAGTGAAGCTTTCTTT.

V usage is TRBV4-1 and J usage is TRBJ2-4, with 11 bases fitting TRBD2. Per germline, CDR1 MGHRA and CDR2 YSYEKL. The CDR3 covers 18 residues. J was trimmed by 0 bases and V by 1 base; bases with no gene match: 5. Here the CDR3 reads CASSQGASGGIAKNIQYF. CDR3 coding DNA: TGCGCCAGCAGCCAAGGGGCTAGCGGGGGGATAGCCAAAAACATTCAGTACTTC.

This clonotype has at least ten counts. The CDR3: CASTSQKTTEAFF. The CDR3 DNA reads as TGTGCCAGCACATCCCAGAAAACGACTGAAGCTTTCTTT. V gene TRBV12-3 or TRBV12-4 combines with J gene TRBJ1-1, with unresolved D. The CDR3 consists of 13 residues. Deletions cut 7 bases from V and 5 bases from J, with 14 bases between.

The table lists this clonotype with many counts. The genes are TRBV7-2 and TRBJ2-2; D is ambiguous. V was pared by 1 base and J by 0 bases, with 6 bases between. The CDR3 loop spans 15 amino acids. Germline CDR1 is SGHTA and CDR2 is FQGNSA. The CDR3 sequence is CASSLVSPNTGELFF. The CDR3, as DNA: TGTGCCAGCAGCTTAGTTAGCCCGAACACCGGGGAGCTGTTTTTT. The full variable domain, in which reference TRBV7-2 and TRBJ2-2 provide the parts outside the CDR3, is GAGVSQSPSNKVTEKGKDVELRCDPISGHTALYWYRQSLGQGLEFLIYFQGNSAPDKSGLPSDRFSAERTGGSVSTLTIQRTQQEDSAVYLCASSLVSPNTGELFFGEGSRLTVL.

This clonotype was recorded many times. This chain connects TRBV7-9 to TRBJ1-5; D is possibly TRBD1 (5 bases). The CDR3 has 16 residues. The V gene's germline CDR1 is SEHNR and CDR2 FQNEAQ (reference sequence). V lost 1 base and J 1 base, leaving 11 bases between the germline ends. The CDR3 nucleotides read TGTGCCAGCAGCTTAGATGGAGGGACGAGCAATCAGCCCCAGCATTTT. It encodes CASSLDGGTSNQPQHF.

This clonotype was observed a handful of times. The chain joins TRBV6-2 or TRBV6-3 to TRBJ2-2; D ambiguous. V lost 1 base and J 1 base, leaving 1 base between the germline ends. The germline gives CDR1 MNHEY, CDR2 SVGEGT. This CDR3 has 13 amino acids. This chain's CDR3 is CASSYLNTGELFF. The CDR3 DNA reads TGTGCCAGCAGTTACTTGAACACCGGGGAGCTGTTTTTT.

The chain is built from TRBV28 and TRBJ2-3, with TRBD2 matching 9 bases. CDR3 length: 16 amino acids. With 6 bases clipped from V and 0 bases from J, the junction kept 7 bases outside the gene matches. CDR1 and CDR2 from the germline V gene are MDHEN and SYDVKM. The CDR3 DNA follows: TGTGCCAGCAGCCATTTGACTAGCGGAAGCACAGATACGCAGTATTTT. Amino acid sequence: CASSHLTSGSTDTQYF.

Turning to this clonotype: Germline is not matched at one junction end, which may reflect a read error. The chain combines TRBV7-2 with TRBJ2-7, with TRBD1 matching 7 bases. The CDR3 runs to 13 residues. Germline values: CDR1 SGHTA, CDR2 FQGNSA. This CDR3 reads CASSSPDGAGGVF. DNA of the CDR3: TGTGCCAGCAGCTCCCCGGACGGGGCAGGGGGAGTATTC.

The V gene is TRBV12-3 or TRBV12-4, the J gene TRBJ1-4; no definite D call. CDR3 length equals 16 residues. V gave up 1 base and J gave up 2 bases, with 11 bases separating them. CDR3: CASSLGQPGTNEKLFF. CDR3 sequence (DNA): TGTGCCAGCAGTTTAGGGCAGCCCGGGACTAATGAAAAACTGTTTTTT.

The CDR3 bases are TGTGCCAGCAGCTTAGGCTCCGGGACAGGGTGGAGGGATGAGCAGTTCTTC. It encodes CASSLGSGTGWRDEQFF. The V and J genes are TRBV7-9 and TRBJ2-1, with 9 nucleotides matching TRBD1. The CDR3 runs to 17 residues. V dropped 1 base and J dropped 8; count of bases not matched to a gene: 12. Per germline, CDR1 SEHNR and CDR2 FQNEAQ (reference sequence).

The chain carries TRBV18 and TRBJ2-6; D perhaps matches TRBD1 (6 bases). The CDR3 extends over 16 amino acids. Trimming shortened V by 1 base and J by 2 bases, and 9 bases separated the two germline ends. Germline assignment: CDR1 KGHSH and CDR2 LQKENI. The CDR3 DNA reads as TGTGCCAGCTCACCACGACAGGCGGCTGGGGCCAACGTCCTGACTTTC. As protein: CASSPRQAAGANVLTF.

CDR3 sequence reads: CASSYRLAGAYEQYF. The CDR3 region has the DNA TGTGCCAGCAGTTACCGGCTAGCGGGAGCCTACGAGCAGTACTTC. The chain recombines TRBV6-2 or TRBV6-3 with TRBJ2-7, with 10 bases identical to TRBD2. In germline, CDR1 is MNHEY, CDR2 SVGEGT. This CDR3 contains 15 residues. V dropped 2 bases and J dropped 2; count of bases not matched to a gene: 3.

Only a few counts were recorded for this clonotype. The genes are TRBV6-5 and TRBJ1-2; no clear D gene. The CDR3 consists of 13 residues. Germline lookup yields CDR1 MNHEY and CDR2 SVGAGI. Trimming removed 8 bases from V and 0 bases from J, with 10 bases in between. The CDR3 here is CASGRSSNYGYTF. The CDR3 DNA follows: TGTGCCAGCGGACGGTCCTCTAACTATGGCTACACCTTC.

This clonotype was observed many times. The chain is built from TRBV5-1 and TRBJ1-5; TRBD1 is a possible D gene (5 bases). Germline-derived CDR1 and CDR2 are SGHRS and YFSETQ. This CDR3 spans 15 amino acids. Trimming pared 0 bases from V and 3 bases from J, leaving 10 bases between. In DNA form, the CDR3 reads TGCGCCAGCAGCTTGGATTCAGGGTCCAATCAGCCCCAGCATTTT. Its protein is CASSLDSGSNQPQHF.

On this clonotype: A read error may produce the germline difference seen at one junction end. The J gene is TRBJ1-2, the V gene TRBV6-1; D is unresolved. This CDR3 is 12 amino acids long. The germline V gene encodes CDR1 MNHNS and CDR2 SASEGT. The CDR3 DNA follows: TGTGTCAGCGCGGCGGGAGTCCTAGGCTACACCTTC. It yields the protein CVSAAGVLGYTF.